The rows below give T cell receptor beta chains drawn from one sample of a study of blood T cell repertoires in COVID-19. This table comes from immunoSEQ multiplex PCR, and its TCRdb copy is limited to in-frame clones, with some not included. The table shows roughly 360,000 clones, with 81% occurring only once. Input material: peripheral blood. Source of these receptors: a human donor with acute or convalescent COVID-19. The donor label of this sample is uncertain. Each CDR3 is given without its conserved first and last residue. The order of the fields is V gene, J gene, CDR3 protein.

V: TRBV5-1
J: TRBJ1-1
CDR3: ASSLVTGAKGTEAF

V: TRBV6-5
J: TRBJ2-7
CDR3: ASSYVPGASMY

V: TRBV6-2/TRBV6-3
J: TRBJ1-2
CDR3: ASSTQTPASTGANGYT

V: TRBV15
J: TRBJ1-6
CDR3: ATSRDNRVSRNSPLH

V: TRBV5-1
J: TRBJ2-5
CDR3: ASTTGTRQETQY

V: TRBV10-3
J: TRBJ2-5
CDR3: AIRGTVQETQY

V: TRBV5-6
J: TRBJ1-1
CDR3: ASSKGENTEAF

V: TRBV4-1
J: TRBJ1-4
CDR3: ASSQTGGDEKLF

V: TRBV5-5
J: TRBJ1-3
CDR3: ASSLTGQGYIAGNTIY

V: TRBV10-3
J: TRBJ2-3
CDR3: AISESYTDTQY

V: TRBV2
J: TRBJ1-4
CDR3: ASRRRTGGGAGEKLF

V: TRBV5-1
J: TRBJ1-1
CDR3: ASSLGTGRTNTEAF

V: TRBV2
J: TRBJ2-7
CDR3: ASRADRLREQY

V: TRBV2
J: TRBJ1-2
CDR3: ASSRDSINYGYT

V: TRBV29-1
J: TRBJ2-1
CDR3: SVVAGKAGNEQF

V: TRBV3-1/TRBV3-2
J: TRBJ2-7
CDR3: ASSQAGKYEQY

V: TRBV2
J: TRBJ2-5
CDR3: ASSEGWASRETQY

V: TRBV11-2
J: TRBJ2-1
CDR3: ASSRTELEQF

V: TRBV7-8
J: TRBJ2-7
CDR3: ASSLGAGSSFGYEQY

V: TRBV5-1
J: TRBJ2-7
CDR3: ASSPGGGGSHEQY